The 20 T cell receptor beta chains below all came from one sample that was sequenced in a study of cytomegalovirus exposure and HLA in healthy donors. Amplification used 60 Vbeta primers and 13 Jbeta primers. TCRdb keeps only in-frame clones here, not all; method: immunoSEQ multiplex PCR. The data contain about 200,000 clones, over 75% of them singletons. Sequenced material: PBMCs. The receptors derive from a woman in her twenties or thirties in good health and CMV-seronegative.

The chain recombines TRBV28 with TRBJ2-2; 7 nucleotides line up with TRBD1. The germline V gene has CDR1 MDHEN and CDR2 SYDVKM. The CDR3 runs to 12 residues. With V trimmed by 4 bases and J by 12 bases, 5 bases remained unmatched. DNA of the CDR3: TGTGCCAGCAGTTACAGGGGCTCGAAGCTGTTTTTT. Translation: CASSYRGSKLFF.

CDR3 nucleotide sequence: TGTGCCAGCAGCTTGGAGGGACTTAATCAGCCCCAGCATTTT. Amino acids: CASSLEGLNQPQHF. The J gene is TRBJ1-5, the V gene TRBV5-5; TRBD1 might be the D (5 bases). The V end was cut by 0 bases, the J end by 4 bases, with 8 bases between. Germline V CDR1 and CDR2: SGHKS, YYEKEE (reference sequence). The CDR3 is 14 amino acids.

The chain couples TRBV9 to TRBJ1-1; D possibly corresponds to TRBD1 (6 bases). Germline-derived CDR1 and CDR2 are SGDLS and YYNGEE. The CDR3 is made up of 15 amino acids. The germline V and J ends were trimmed by 4 bases and 1 base, with 14 bases remaining between them. CDR3 coding DNA: TGTGCCAGCAGCCCCCCCCGGACAGAGAACACTGAAGCTTTCTTT. As protein: CASSPPRTENTEAFF.

The chain combines TRBV6-5 with TRBJ2-7; 10 bases are shared with TRBD2. The CDR3 is 13 amino acids. CDR1 and CDR2 from the germline V gene are MNHEY and SVGAGI. Germline trimming cut 5 bases from V and 6 bases from J; bases unmatched to any gene: 4. Here the CDR3 reads CASSLLAGAEQYF. The CDR3 DNA sequence: TGTGCCAGCAGTCTTCTAGCGGGAGCCGAGCAGTACTTC.

This rearrangement joins TRBV7-9 to TRBJ2-7; TRBD2 aligns across 8 bases. Germline assignment: CDR1 SEHNR and CDR2 FQNEAQ (reference sequence). V lost 5 bases to trimming and J lost 2 bases; unmatched junction nucleotides: 11. This CDR3 contains 16 residues. The CDR3 region has the DNA TGTGCCAGCAGCACATATAAAGGACTAGCTGCCTACGAGCAGTACTTC. It is translated as CASSTYKGLAAYEQYF. The full variable domain, rest sourced from reference TRBV7-9 and TRBJ2-7, is DTGVSQNPRHKITKRGQNVTFRCDPISEHNRLYWYRQTLGQGPEFLTYFQNEAQLEKSRLLSDRFSAERPKGSFSTLEIQRTEQGDSAMYLCASSTYKGLAAYEQYFGPGTRLTVT.

The rearrangement uses TRBV19 and TRBJ2-5; D possibly corresponds to TRBD1 (5 bases). The CDR3 is made up of 15 amino acids. Trimming left V 6 bases short and J 5 bases short, with 19 bases between. Germline CDR1 and CDR2: LNHDA and SQIVND (reference sequence). CDR3 coding DNA: TGTGCCAGTAGGTCCAGGGATTGGGCTGGCGAGACCCAGTACTTC. It translates to CASRSRDWAGETQYF.

The chain is built from TRBV10-3 and TRBJ2-5, with TRBD2 matching 9 bases. Germline lookup yields CDR1 ENHRY and CDR2 SYGVKD. CDR3 length: 18 amino acids. The V and J ends lost 3 bases and 5 bases, in that order; junction bases with no gene match: 16. CDR3 nucleotides: TGTGCCATCAGTGATATTCGTCTAGCGGGAAGGTTATGGGAGACCCAGTACTTC. Residues: CAISDIRLAGRLWETQYF.

The table lists this clone with a few counts. This chain connects TRBV7-2 to TRBJ2-5, with D perhaps matching TRBD1 (5 bases). Per germline, CDR1 SGHTA and CDR2 FQGNSA. The CDR3 runs to 14 residues. V lost 3 bases, J lost 2 bases, and 10 bases lay in between. CDR3 residues: CASSLAGWQETQYF. As DNA, the CDR3 is TGTGCCAGCAGCTTGGCAGGGTGGCAAGAGACCCAGTACTTC.

The chain is built from TRBV5-4 and TRBJ2-2; TRBD2 aligns across 10 bases. This CDR3 is built from 16 residues. Germline trimming cut 2 bases from V and 0 bases from J; bases unmatched to any gene: 1. CDR1 is SGHNT, CDR2 YYREEE, per germline (reference sequence). CDR3 sequence reads: CASSLAGGTNTGELFF. The CDR3 DNA follows: TGTGCCAGCAGCTTAGCGGGAGGGACGAACACCGGGGAGCTGTTTTTT.

This chain links TRBV4-1 with TRBJ1-5, with 7 nucleotides matching TRBD1. Germline V CDR1 and CDR2: MGHRA, YSYEKL. V dropped 1 base and J dropped 3; count of bases not matched to a gene: 9. This CDR3 comprises 17 residues. The CDR3 sequence: CASSQVPGTEINQPQHF. The CDR3 DNA is TGCGCCAGCAGCCAAGTCCCAGGGACAGAAATCAATCAGCCCCAGCATTTT.

This sequence joins TRBV6-5 and TRBJ1-6; 7 nucleotides match TRBD1. The CDR3 covers 13 residues. Per germline, CDR1 MNHEY and CDR2 SVGAGI. The junction had 6 bases not matched to a gene; V was cut back by 5 bases and J by 11 bases. DNA for the CDR3: TGTGCCAGCAGTGGGGACAGACGGCCACCCCTCCACTTT. This codes for CASSGDRRPPLHF.

The chain has TRBV5-6 and TRBJ2-1; TRBD2 matches at 7 bases. Germline values: CDR1 SGHDT, CDR2 YYEEEE. V shed 1 base, J shed 5 bases, and the junction held 12 bases outside the gene matches. This CDR3 comprises 17 residues. The CDR3 DNA reads TGTGCCAGCAGCTTGTTTGGCGGGACTACCAAAAACAATGAGCAGTTCTTC. Protein sequence: CASSLFGGTTKNNEQFF.

The chain uses TRBV21-1 and TRBJ1-2. TRBV21-1 is deemed a pseudogene. The CDR3 extends over 10 amino acids. The CDR3 region is CASTSDGYTF. As DNA, the CDR3 is TGTGCCAGCACCTCTGATGGCTACACCTTC.

The genes are TRBV7-3 and TRBJ1-1; tentatively, D is TRBD1 (6 bases). Looked up from germline, CDR1 is SGHTA and CDR2 is FQGTGA. The CDR3 contains 16 residues. V was cut by 5 bases and J by 1 base, with 17 bases left in between. The CDR3 DNA reads TGTGCCAGCAGCCCCATGGGGGGGGCTCAGAACACTGAAGCTTTCTTT. Translation: CASSPMGGAQNTEAFF.

This sequence joins TRBV27 and TRBJ2-7, with 7 bases fitting TRBD2. V lost 3 bases to trimming and J lost 3 bases; unmatched junction nucleotides: 11. In germline, CDR1 is MNHEY, CDR2 SMNVEV (reference sequence). The CDR3 runs 16 residues. The CDR3 region is CASSLGSGRTLYEQYF. In DNA, the CDR3 is TGTGCCAGCAGTTTGGGTAGCGGGCGCACACTCTACGAGCAGTACTTC.

The chain uses TRBV5-1 and TRBJ2-5; 7 bases are a match to TRBD2. CDR1 and CDR2 from the germline V gene are SGHRS and YFSETQ. V lost 0 bases to trimming and J lost 2 bases; unmatched junction nucleotides: 7. CDR3 length: 16 amino acids. The CDR3: CASSLDTGGPQETQYF. The CDR3 bases are TGCGCCAGCAGCTTGGACACGGGGGGACCACAAGAGACCCAGTACTTC.

The rearrangement uses TRBV7-3 and TRBJ2-3, with 8 bases lining up with TRBD2. This CDR3 comprises 15 residues. J was trimmed by 0 bases and V by 3 bases; bases with no gene match: 2. Germline lookup yields CDR1 SGHTA and CDR2 FQGTGA. CDR3 residues: CASSFLAGSTDTQYF. In DNA, the CDR3 is TGTGCCAGCAGCTTCTTAGCGGGAAGCACAGATACGCAGTATTTT.

The genes are TRBV4-1 and TRBJ1-2, with D possibly TRBD1 on 6 matching bases. The CDR3 runs to 13 residues. Germline loops: CDR1 MGHRA, CDR2 YSYEKL. The germline V and J ends were trimmed by 1 base and 8 bases, with 11 bases remaining between them. In nucleotides, the CDR3 is TGCGCCAGCAGCCAAGCAGGGGTAGGGGGCTACACCTTC. It yields the protein CASSQAGVGGYTF.

The chain joins TRBV27 to TRBJ2-1; 10 nucleotides agree with TRBD2. The CDR3 is 15 residues long. CDR1 and CDR2 from the germline V gene are MNHEY and SMNVEV (reference sequence). V lost 2 bases, J lost 12 bases, and 10 bases stayed unmatched. The CDR3 DNA sequence: TGTGCCAGCAGTTTAAACCCTAGCGGGGGTAGAGGGCAGTTCTTC. This encodes CASSLNPSGGRGQFF.

The J gene is TRBJ2-1, the V gene TRBV29-1, with D unresolved. The ends were cut back, 4 bases at V and 12 bases at J, with 13 bases in the middle. Germline lookup yields CDR1 SQVTM and CDR2 ANQGSEA. The CDR3 covers 11 residues. CDR3 sequence: CSVGPTCPQFF. The CDR3 region has the DNA TGCAGCGTTGGGCCGACTTGTCCGCAGTTCTTC.